The clone carrying this T cell receptor beta chain was counted a few times. V was pared by 5 bases and J by 0 bases, with 12 bases between. CDR3 length: 15 amino acids. Per germline, CDR1 SEHNR and CDR2 FQNEAQ (reference sequence). This sample was taken from a study of molecular identifiers for immune sequencing clone quantification. Sorted naive CD8 T cells were those defined as CD8+CD4-CCR7+CD45RA+. Each CDR3 protein is one row after TCRdb ran MiXCR on the PCR reads. Among fewer than 45,000 distinct CDR3 sequences listed, approximately 24% were seen once. This clonotype was sampled from a human donor in good health. Some libraries in this study had Jurkat cell RNA spiked in. V and J are TRBV7-9 and TRBJ2-3; D not resolved. The sequenced sample consisted of naive CD8+ T cells from blood, with Jurkat cell RNA spiked in. The sample's subset: FACS-sorted CD8+CD4-CCR7+CD45RA+ naive T cells. The CDR3 DNA follows: TGTGCCAGCAGCCCGCGGAGCACTAGCACAGATACGCAGTATTTT. It translates to CASSPRSTSTDTQYF.